This T cell receptor beta chain was documented in a study of post-analysis software for immune sequencing data. This clonotype occurred once. A read error may produce the germline difference seen at one junction end. Carried by the TCR beta cDNA libraries were unique molecular identifiers. From the PCR reads, TCRdb called clonotypes with MiXCR, one entry per CDR3 protein. The table records more than 450,000 distinct CDR3 sequences, around a third of them present only once. The sample was blood. This TCR was recovered from a girl under 18 with multiple sclerosis.

For the CDR3, the DNA is TGCAGCGGGGGGACCACAGATCCGCAGTATTTT. It translates to CSGGTTDPQYF. The V call is TRBV29-1, the J call TRBJ2-3, with D possibly called TRBD1 or TRBD2 (5 bases each). CDR3 size: 11 residues. Germline lookup yields CDR1 SQVTM and CDR2 ANQGSEA.